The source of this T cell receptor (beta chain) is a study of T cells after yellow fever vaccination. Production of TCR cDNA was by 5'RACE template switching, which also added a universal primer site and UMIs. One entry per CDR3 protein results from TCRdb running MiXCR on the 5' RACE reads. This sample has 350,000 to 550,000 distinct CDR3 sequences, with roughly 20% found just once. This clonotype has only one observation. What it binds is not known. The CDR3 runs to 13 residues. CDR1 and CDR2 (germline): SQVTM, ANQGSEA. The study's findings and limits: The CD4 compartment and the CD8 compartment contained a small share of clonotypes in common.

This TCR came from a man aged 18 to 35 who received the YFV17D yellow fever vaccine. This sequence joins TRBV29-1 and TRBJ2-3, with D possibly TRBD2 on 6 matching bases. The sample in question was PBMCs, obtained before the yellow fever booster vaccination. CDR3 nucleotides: TGCAACGTAATCAGGAGCGGGCGGGATACGCAGTATTTT. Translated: CNVIRSGRDTQYF.